The clone carrying this T cell receptor (beta chain) was seen a handful of times. Its antigen is unknown. The data originate from a study of human T cells and chemical hapten exposure. About the study: Predominantly women, the patients had alopecia areata, totalis or universalis. General study points: Once DPC sensitization occurred, TCRs above 1 in 1000 frequency showed no change. Expanded TCR counts at PT1 went up together with patch test score, a positive correlation. Among expanded TCRs, significantly more large CDR3 similarity clusters formed than among controls.

Documented time point: patch test 1, 2 weeks after DPC sensitization. Stated treatment: therapeutic diphenylcyclopropenone sensitization with weekly scalp DPC. This CDR3 is built from 19 residues. Germline values: CDR1 DFQATT, CDR2 SNEGSKA (reference sequence). V lost 6 bases to trimming and J lost 0 bases, with 26 bases between them. TCRdb re-called the RACE reads through MiXCR, storing one row per CDR3 protein. Here the sample spans about 80,000 distinct CDR3 sequences, roughly 7.6% being singletons. The sequence came from a woman aged 30 to 39 with alopecia areata. Some clones in this sample may be carry-over from other donors' samples. The chain carries TRBV20-1 and TRBJ1-4, with unresolved D. This specimen consisted of whole blood, obtained in connection with sensitization to the hapten diphenylcyclopropenone (DPC). The CDR3 nucleotides are TGCAGTGCCCGAGATACCCGAGGGTGGTTCGCCGCAACTAATGAAAAACTGTTTTTT. Protein product: CSARDTRGWFAATNEKLFF.